These T cell receptor beta chains were read from a single sample in a study of blood T cell repertoires in COVID-19. The repertoire was sequenced with immunoSEQ multiplex PCR; TCRdb's copy has only in-frame clones and lacks some. This table has 150,000 or so clones, approximately 80% appearing once. The material sequenced was PBMCs or T cells enriched from blood (not recorded which). The receptors come from a man aged 45 to 65 who had recovered from COVID-19. CDR3s include the opening cysteine and the closing phenylalanine or tryptophan. D genes are given only for firm matches. Rows may omit the clone size; those that give it use once, few, many or a size class.

d_call	v_call	j_call	clone_size	cdr3_nt	cdr3_aa
TRBD2	TRBV5-1	TRBJ2-5	few	TGCGCCAGCGTCCCTGGGGCAGCGGGGGCTGGGGAGACCCAGTACTTC	CASVPGAAGAGETQYF
TRBD1	TRBV6-6	TRBJ1-2	.	TGTGCCAGCAGGGACAGGGGCCCCCCTTATGGCTACACCTTC	CASRDRGPPYGYTF
.	TRBV3-1/TRBV3-2	TRBJ2-7	.	TGTGCCAGCAGCCAAGACCTACGGGAGCAGTACTTC	CASSQDLREQYF
TRBD1	TRBV18	TRBJ1-2	few	TGTGCCAGCTCAGCCCCGGGACAGGGGTATGGCTACACCTTC	CASSAPGQGYGYTF
.	TRBV7-2	TRBJ2-5	.	TGTGCCAGCAGCTTATTGGCTGAGACCCAGTACTTC	CASSLLAETQYF
.	TRBV7-2	TRBJ2-5	.	TGTGCCAGCAGCTTAGGGGGGCAGGGAGAGACCCAGTACTTC	CASSLGGQGETQYF
TRBD2	TRBV7-9	TRBJ2-5	.	TGTGCCAGCTCTAGACTAGCGGTCCAAGAGACCCAGTACTTC	CASSRLAVQETQYF
.	TRBV11-2	TRBJ2-5	.	TGTGCCAGCAGCTTAGTCGGACTAAACCAAGAGACCCAGTACTTC	CASSLVGLNQETQYF
.	TRBV28	TRBJ1-1	.	TGTGCCAGCAGTTTTTCAGGGAGGGCTGAAGCTTTCTTT	CASSFSGRAEAFF
.	TRBV3-1/TRBV3-2	TRBJ1-2	.	TGTGCCAGCAGCCAGACAGGAGAACCCTACTATGGCTACACCTTC	CASSQTGEPYYGYTF
TRBD1	TRBV6-2/TRBV6-3	TRBJ1-2	.	TGTGCCAGCAGTTTCCCGACAGGGGGCAGGAGGGGCTACACCTTC	CASSFPTGGRRGYTF
.	TRBV7-9	TRBJ1-2	once	TGTGCCAGCAGCTTGCAGGGGAATGGCTACACCTTC	CASSLQGNGYTF
TRBD1	TRBV7-2	TRBJ1-1	.	TGTGCCAGCAGCTTAAGGTACAGGGGCTCAGGAGACACTGAAGCTTTCTTT	CASSLRYRGSGDTEAFF
TRBD1	TRBV13	TRBJ2-3	.	TGTGCCAGCAGCTTTAGTCGGACAGGTGCCGGAGATACGCAGTATTTT	CASSFSRTGAGDTQYF
.	TRBV28	TRBJ2-7	.	TGTGCCAGCAGCCGGGGGACGCTATCCTACGAGCAGTACTTC	CASSRGTLSYEQYF
TRBD1	TRBV5-1	TRBJ2-5	.	TGCGCCAGCAGCTTGGGGCAGGGGGCTTTATTTTCTAAAGAGACCCAGTACTTC	CASSLGQGALFSKETQYF
.	TRBV3-1/TRBV3-2	TRBJ2-3	.	TGTGCCAGCAGCCAAGCCAGGGCTATCAGCACAGATACGCAGTATTTT	CASSQARAISTDTQYF
.	TRBV7-3	TRBJ2-3	.	TGTGCCAGCAGCAAAATGGACTCCCCCCCGGGTCTGTATTTT	CASSKMDSPPGLYF
TRBD1	TRBV12-5	TRBJ2-5	.	TGTGCTAGTGCCCATCGGACAGGGACGCAAGAGACCCAGTACTTC	CASAHRTGTQETQYF
TRBD1	TRBV6-2/TRBV6-3	TRBJ1-1	.	TGTGCCAGCAGTTATTTCCGGGGCAGGGGGCTTTTGAACACTGAAGCTTTCTTT	CASSYFRGRGLLNTEAFF
.	TRBV2	TRBJ1-2	.	TGTGCCAGCAGTGACCAGGTCAGCTATGGCTACACCTTC	CASSDQVSYGYTF
.	TRBV7-3	TRBJ1-1	.	TGTGCCAGCAGCTTACGGGCAGGTCGGGACTTGGCTTTCTTT	CASSLRAGRDLAFF
TRBD1	TRBV28	TRBJ2-7	.	TGTGCCAGCAGTTCCTCCGGGACAGGGTCTTACGAGCAGTACTTC	CASSSSGTGSYEQYF
TRBD1	TRBV29-1	TRBJ1-2	.	TGCAGCAGCTGGACAGGTGCTGGCTACACCTTC	CSSWTGAGYTF
TRBD1	TRBV5-1	TRBJ1-1	.	TGCGCCAGCAGCGCACGACAGGGAATGAACACTGAAGCTTTCTTT	CASSARQGMNTEAFF
.	TRBV29-1	TRBJ1-1	.	TGCAGCGTCCGGGATTACGGGAACACTGAAGCTTTCTTT	CSVRDYGNTEAFF
TRBD1	TRBV11-2	TRBJ1-1	few	TGTGCCAGCAGCCGCCAAAGACAGGGGACGGAAAGCACTGAAGCTTTCTTT	CASSRQRQGTESTEAFF
.	TRBV3-1/TRBV3-2	TRBJ1-6	.	TGTGCCAGCGAGGCCTATAATTCACCCCTCCACTTT	CASEAYNSPLHF